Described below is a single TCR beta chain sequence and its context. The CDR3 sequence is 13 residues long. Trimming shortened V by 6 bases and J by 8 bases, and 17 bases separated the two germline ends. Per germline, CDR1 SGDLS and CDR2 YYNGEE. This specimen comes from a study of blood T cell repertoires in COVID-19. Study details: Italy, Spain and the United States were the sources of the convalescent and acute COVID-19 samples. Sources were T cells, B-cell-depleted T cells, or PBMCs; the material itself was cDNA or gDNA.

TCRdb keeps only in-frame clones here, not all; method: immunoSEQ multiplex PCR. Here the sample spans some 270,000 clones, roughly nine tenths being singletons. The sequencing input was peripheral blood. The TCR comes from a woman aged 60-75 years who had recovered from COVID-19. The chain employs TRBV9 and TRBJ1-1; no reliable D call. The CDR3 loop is CASTRADNPEAFF. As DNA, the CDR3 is TGTGCCAGCACCCGAGCAGACAACCCCGAAGCTTTCTTT.